What follows is one T cell receptor (beta chain) and its context. Treatment denoted: approximately 18 received Ad26.COV2.S at low or high dose, single or two shots; roughly five received placebo; per-sample allocation not given. All samples were drawn on day 63, counting from the first vaccine or placebo injection. Method: immunoSEQ multiplex PCR; TCRdb's copy keeps in-frame clones and lacks some. The table has 350,000 to 550,000 clones, 89% seen once. This sample stems from a study of Ad26.COV2.S vaccination and SARS-CoV-2 variants. Germline V gene sequence: CDR1 MNHEY, CDR2 SVGAGI. The length of the CDR3 is 16 residues. Between the trimmed V and J ends, which lost 6 bases and 6 bases, there was a span of 18 bases.

This TCR came from a person aged 18-65 years who received the Ad26.COV2.S COVID-19 vaccine or a placebo. This sequence joins TRBV6-5 and TRBJ1-6; D is possibly TRBD1 (5 bases). Sequenced here: peripheral blood, sampled in a trial of Ad26.COV2.S vaccine versus placebo. In DNA form, the CDR3 reads TGTGCCAGCAGATACGGGGGAGCGAGGAGTAATTCACCCCTCCACTTT. Translated: CASRYGGARSNSPLHF.